The rows below give T cell receptor beta chains drawn from one sample of a study of CD8 T cells in Susac syndrome. TCRdb reanalysed the immunoSEQ multiplex PCR reads using MiXCR and keeps one entry per CDR3 protein. Of around 150,000 distinct CDR3 sequences in the sample, roughly 94% were seen once. The sequenced sample was CD4+ T cells from PBMCs. The source is a human donor with multiple sclerosis. Both conserved end residues are part of each CDR3. D genes are given only for firm matches. Expanded clones are given a class, and other clones once, few, many or no size at all.

v_gene	abundance	d_gene	j_gene	len	CDR3nt	CDR3aa
TRBV6-5	.	.	TRBJ2-6	17	TGTGCCAGCAGTTACTGGGCGATTCAATCTGGGGCCAACGTCCTGACTTTC	CASSYWAIQSGANVLTF
TRBV24-1	once	.	TRBJ2-2	14	TGTGCCACCAGTGATCGGAGGCAATCCGGGGAGCTGTTTTTT	CATSDRRQSGELFF
TRBV6-1	.	TRBD1	TRBJ2-2	14	TGTGCCACCGAAGGACAGGGGGGCACCGGGGAGCTGTTTTTT	CATEGQGGTGELFF
TRBV19	.	TRBD1	TRBJ2-3	17	TGTGCCAGTAGTCCGCTCCTTCAGGGGGCTGCTACAGATACGCAGTATTTT	CASSPLLQGAATDTQYF
TRBV18	.	.	TRBJ2-7	16	TGTGCCAGCTCACCAAGATCCGCGCCCAGCTCCTACGAGCAGTACTTC	CASSPRSAPSSYEQYF
TRBV3-1	.	.	TRBJ1-2	11	TGTGCCAGCAGCCAAGCCCATGGCTACACCTTC	CASSQAHGYTF
TRBV27	once	.	TRBJ1-2	13	TGTGCCAGCAGTTTCGGGGACAACCATGGCTACACCTTC	CASSFGDNHGYTF
TRBV6-2/TRBV6-3	.	.	TRBJ2-4	14	TGTGCCAGCAGGGACTTGAGAGCCAAAAACATTCAGTACTTC	CASRDLRAKNIQYF
TRBV18	.	.	TRBJ1-1	14	TGTGCCAGCTCACCAAGGCAGGGGTCCCCTGAAGCTTTCTTT	CASSPRQGSPEAFF
TRBV29-1	.	.	TRBJ1-2	13	TGCAGCGTTGAAAACAGGTTTGGCTATGGCTACACCTTC	CSVENRFGYGYTF
TRBV6-5	.	.	TRBJ2-2	13	TGTGCCAGCAGTGCTCAGGGTTACGGGGAGCTGTTTTTT	CASSAQGYGELFF
TRBV12-3/TRBV12-4	.	.	TRBJ2-1	14	TGTGCCAGCAGGGGGGACACCACCTACAATGAGCAGTTCTTC	CASRGDTTYNEQFF
TRBV18	.	.	TRBJ2-1	15	TGTGCCAGCTCACCTCCGCCGAGCTCCTACAATGAGCAGTTCTTC	CASSPPPSSYNEQFF
TRBV27	.	.	TRBJ2-3	18	TGTGCCAGCAGTTTATTAGGACCCTCCGGGAGCGGTGCAGATACGCAGTATTTT	CASSLLGPSGSGADTQYF
TRBV14	.	.	TRBJ2-3	14	TGTGCCAGCGGAAGAAGGGGTCCCACAGATACGCAGTATTTT	CASGRRGPTDTQYF
TRBV6-2/TRBV6-3	.	.	TRBJ1-2	14	TGTGCCAGCAGTCCTCTTTGGGGCTTCTATGGCTACACCTTC	CASSPLWGFYGYTF
TRBV20-1	.	TRBD2	TRBJ2-3	16	TGCAGTGCTAGAGGGTCCCAGCGGGGTAGCACAGATACGCAGTATTTT	CSARGSQRGSTDTQYF
TRBV10-3	once	.	TRBJ2-7	12	TGTGCCATCAGGGCCGGGGAAGCCGAGCAGTACTTC	CAIRAGEAEQYF
TRBV7-3	.	TRBD2	TRBJ2-1	16	TGTGCCAGCAGCTCCCAAGCGGGAGGAGGCTACAATGAGCAGTTCTTC	CASSSQAGGGYNEQFF
TRBV4-1	.	.	TRBJ1-1	14	TGCGCCAGCAGTCGCGAACAGGGCTTGTCCGGAGCTTTCTTT	CASSREQGLSGAFF